This is a list of T cell receptor beta chains from one sample in a study of control samples from healthy donors and cancer patients. The data were produced by immunoSEQ multiplex PCR, yet TCRdb's version contains in-frame clones alone and is incomplete. The data show 350,000 to 450,000 clones, around 90% seen once. The specimen sequenced was PBMCs. Receptors originate from a man aged 40-49 years with head and neck cancer. Both conserved end residues are part of each CDR3. D genes are given only for firm matches. Size is omitted from some rows. Given values are once, few, many or a class for expanded clones.

CDR3aa	CDR3nt	v_gene	j_gene	d_gene	abundance
CASEGGNNQPQHF	TGTGCCAGCGAAGGGGGAAACAATCAGCCCCAGCATTTT	TRBV7-9	TRBJ1-5	.	few
CSVRIGPSNTEAFF	TGCAGCGTCCGGATCGGACCCTCGAACACTGAAGCTTTCTTT	TRBV29-1	TRBJ1-1	.	.
CASSPQTGLGNEKLFF	TGTGCCAGCAGCCCCCAGACAGGGCTCGGAAATGAAAAACTGTTTTTT	TRBV7-2	TRBJ1-4	TRBD1	.
CAWSHPTGPYGYTF	TGTGCCTGGAGTCATCCGACAGGACCCTATGGCTACACCTTC	TRBV30	TRBJ1-2	.	.
CASSAGTGSYEQYF	TGCGCCAGCAGTGCCGGGACAGGATCCTACGAGCAGTACTTC	TRBV10-1	TRBJ2-7	TRBD1	.
CASSPIPGETQYF	TGTGCCAGCTCACCAATCCCAGGGGAGACCCAGTACTTC	TRBV18	TRBJ2-5	.	.
CASSFVGLRGGNTIYF	TGTGCCAGCAGCTTCGTAGGTTTACGGGGCGGAAACACCATATATTTT	TRBV7-2	TRBJ1-3	.	.
CASSPHGSSGNTIYF	TGTGCCAGTAGTCCTCACGGATCCTCTGGAAACACCATATATTTT	TRBV19	TRBJ1-3	.	.
CACSPGADEKLFF	TGTGCCTGCAGCCCAGGCGCCGATGAAAAACTGTTTTTT	TRBV30	TRBJ1-4	.	.
CASSRDSQETQYF	TGTGCCAGCAGCCGGGACAGCCAAGAGACCCAGTACTTC	TRBV7-6	TRBJ2-5	TRBD1	.
CASRSPLGGSYGYTF	TGTGCCAGCAGGTCTCCCCTCGGGGGCAGCTATGGCTACACCTTC	TRBV27	TRBJ1-2	.	.
CASSQVSGSSYNEQFF	TGTGCCAGCAGCCAAGTCTCAGGGAGCTCCTACAATGAGCAGTTCTTC	TRBV3-1/TRBV3-2	TRBJ2-1	.	.
CASRNSNQPQHF	TGTGCCAGTAGAAATAGCAATCAGCCCCAGCATTTT	TRBV19	TRBJ1-5	.	.
CASSPNLENEQYF	TGTGCCAGCAGCCCAAATCTAGAAAACGAGCAGTACTTC	TRBV7-9	TRBJ2-7	.	.
CASTPRTTSTDTQYF	TGTGCCAGCACTCCCAGGACTACTAGCACAGATACGCAGTATTTT	TRBV6-5	TRBJ2-3	.	.
CASSLHGAYEQYF	TGTGCCAGCAGTTTGCACGGAGCCTACGAGCAGTACTTC	TRBV27	TRBJ2-7	.	.
CASSVGLDVGEQYF	TGTGCCAGCAGCGTAGGTCTAGATGTCGGCGAGCAGTACTTC	TRBV9	TRBJ2-7	.	.
CASSASRDPSLSPQYF	TGTGCCAGTAGTGCCAGTCGCGACCCCTCTCTTTCCCCGCAGTATTTT	TRBV19	TRBJ2-3	.	.
CASSQDRDGPYEQYF	TGTGCCAGCAGCCAAGACCGGGACGGCCCCTACGAGCAGTACTTC	TRBV3-1/TRBV3-2	TRBJ2-7	.	.